Described below is a single TCR beta chain sequence and its context. Its target is unknown. Generated by immunoSEQ multiplex PCR, the TCRdb table keeps only in-frame clones and is missing some. This table has about 40,000 clones, about 70% appearing once. The source of the sample is a study of cytotoxic CD8 clonotypes in ibrutinib-treated CLL. Study-level information: 24 partial and 2 complete responses; at median approximately 70 months, about 14 remitted, 12 progressed. Study-wide points: Clonality climbed at ibrutinib response, then dropped toward baseline at progression.

Cryopreserved PBMCs were the source of around 2 micrograms of genomic DNA, which went to TCR beta libraries. V lost 1 base, J lost 4 bases, and 10 bases lay in between. CDR3 length: 15 amino acids. Germline assignment: CDR1 LNHNV and CDR2 YYDKDF (reference sequence). V gene TRBV15 combines with J gene TRBJ2-2; D is ambiguous. The receptor's source is a human donor with chronic lymphocytic leukemia. Here the sequenced sample was PBMCs, taken at disease progression, from a patient treated with ibrutinib. CDR3 sequence (DNA): TGTGCCACCAGCAGAGGAACCTTGTTCACCGGGGAGCTGTTTTTT. Amino acid sequence: CATSRGTLFTGELFF.